This TCR beta chain came from a study of T cells after yellow fever vaccination. CDR1 is SGHRS and CDR2 is YFSETQ in the germline V gene. With 0 bases removed from V and 0 bases from J, the gap between germline ends came to 9 bases. The CDR3 has 16 residues. TCR cDNA, made by 5'RACE template switching, carried an added universal primer site and UMIs. A single record per CDR3 protein comes from TCRdb applying MiXCR to the 5' RACE reads. The table records some 290,000 distinct CDR3 sequences, around a tenth of them present only once. Study results and limitations: CD4 and CD8 compartments shared a small share of clonotypes.

Remarks on this clonotype: What it binds is not known.

The chain combines TRBV5-1 with TRBJ2-2; perhaps TRBD1 as D (5 bases). The sample was CD4+ T cells sorted from PBMCs, taken 45 days after the yellow fever booster vaccination. The source is a man in his late teens or twenties who received the YFV17D yellow fever vaccine. DNA of the CDR3: TGCGCCAGCAGCTTGGAGGCCAGGGCGAACACCGGGGAGCTGTTTTTT. Its translation: CASSLEARANTGELFF.